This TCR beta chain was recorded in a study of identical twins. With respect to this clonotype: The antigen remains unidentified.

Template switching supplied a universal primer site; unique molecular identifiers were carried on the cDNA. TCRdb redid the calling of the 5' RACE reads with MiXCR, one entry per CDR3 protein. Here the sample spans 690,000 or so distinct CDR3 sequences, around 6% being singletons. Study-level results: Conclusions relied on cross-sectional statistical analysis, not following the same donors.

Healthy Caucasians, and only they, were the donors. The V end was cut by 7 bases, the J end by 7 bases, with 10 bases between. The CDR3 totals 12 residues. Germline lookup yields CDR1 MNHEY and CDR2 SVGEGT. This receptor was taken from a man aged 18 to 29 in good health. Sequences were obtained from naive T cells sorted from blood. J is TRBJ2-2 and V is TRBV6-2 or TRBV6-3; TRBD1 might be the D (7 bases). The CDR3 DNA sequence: TGTGCCAGCACCAGGGGGGACGGGGAGCTGTTTTTT. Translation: CASTRGDGELFF.